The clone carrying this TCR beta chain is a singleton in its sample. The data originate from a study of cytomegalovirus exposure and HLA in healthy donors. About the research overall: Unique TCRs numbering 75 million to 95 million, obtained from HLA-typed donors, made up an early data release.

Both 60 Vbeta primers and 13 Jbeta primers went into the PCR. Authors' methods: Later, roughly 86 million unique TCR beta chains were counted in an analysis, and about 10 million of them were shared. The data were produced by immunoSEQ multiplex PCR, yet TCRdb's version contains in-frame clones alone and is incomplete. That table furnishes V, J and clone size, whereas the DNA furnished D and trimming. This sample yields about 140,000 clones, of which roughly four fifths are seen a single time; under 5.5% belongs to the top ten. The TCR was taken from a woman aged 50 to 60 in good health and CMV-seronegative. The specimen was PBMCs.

CDR3 DNA sequence: TGCGCCAGCAGCCAAGTTGGCAGTCCCCTGTTTTTT. This translates into CASSQVGSPLFF. The chain employs TRBV4-1 and TRBJ1-4; D is uncertain. Germline V gene lookup returns CDR1 MGHRA and CDR2 YSYEKL. CDR3 length: 12 residues. Between the trimmed V and J ends, which lost 1 base and 14 bases, there was a span of 11 bases.